These 6 T cell receptor beta chains originate from one sample sequenced in a study of shared clonotypes between healthy human individuals. CD8 cells regarded as naive lacked CD45RO, were positively chosen for CCR7, and omitted terminally differentiated effector memory CD45RA+ cells. TCRdb's table, derived via immunoSEQ multiplex PCR, lists solely in-frame clones and lacks some. The table shows around 2,000,000 clones, with about 93% occurring only once. Sample: naive CD8+ T cells from PBMCs. These receptors all stem from a man aged 18 to 29 in good health. Some clones in this sample may be carry-over from other donors' samples.

This chain uses TRBV7-2 with TRBJ2-7, with no clear D. CDR1 is SGHTA, CDR2 FQGNSA, per germline. V lost 1 base to trimming and J lost 0 bases, with 10 bases between them. This CDR3 has 15 amino acids. The CDR3 DNA reads as TGTGCCAGCAGCTTAGATTGGGCGAGCTCCTACGAGCAGTACTTC. Protein sequence: CASSLDWASSYEQYF.

This clone was seen once. The V call is TRBV6-1, the J call TRBJ2-7, with 8 positions matching TRBD2. The germline gives CDR1 MNHNS, CDR2 SASEGT. The CDR3 loop spans 16 amino acids. The V gene end was trimmed by 0 bases and the J gene end by 7 bases; junction bases not matched to a gene: 11. The CDR3 loop reads CASSEARREDLLEQYF. The DNA for the CDR3 is TGTGCCAGCAGTGAAGCGCGGCGGGAGGATCTCTTGGAGCAGTACTTC.

The V call is TRBV27, the J call TRBJ2-1, with 9 positions matching TRBD1. The CDR3 contains 15 residues. The V segment lost 4 bases and the J segment 6 bases; nucleotides outside the gene matches: 7. Germline V gives CDR1 MNHEY, CDR2 SMNVEV (reference sequence). The CDR3 nucleotides read TGTGCCAGCAGTTCCCCGGGACAGGGCGGCAATGAGCAGTTCTTC. The encoded protein is CASSSPGQGGNEQFF.

The chain has TRBV7-3 and TRBJ2-3, with D tentatively TRBD2 (6 bases). Looked up from germline, CDR1 is SGHTA and CDR2 is FQGTGA. The V end lost 5 bases, the J end lost 4 bases, and 13 bases lay between the germline ends. The CDR3 length is 14 residues. The CDR3 here is CASSPLGGADTQYF. CDR3 coding DNA: TGTGCCAGCAGCCCCCTGGGGGGTGCAGATACGCAGTATTTT.

This CDR3 reads CASSYSGRGEKLFF. CDR3 DNA sequence: TGTGCCAGCAGTTACTCTGGCCGGGGGGAAAAACTGTTTTTT. The chain combines TRBV6-5 with TRBJ1-4; D might be TRBD1 (5 bases). Looked up from germline, CDR1 is MNHEY and CDR2 is SVGAGI. The germline V and J ends were trimmed by 0 bases and 8 bases, with 10 bases remaining between them. This CDR3 comprises 14 residues.

The gene calls are TRBV7-5 and TRBJ2-7; TRBD2 is taken as the D call from the table, unchecked against the DNA. TRBV7-5 is a pseudogene segment. The CDR3 has 16 residues. The CDR3 sequence is CARSLDLAGDFYEQYF. CDR3 in DNA: TGTGCCAGAAGCTTGGATCTAGCGGGAGACTTCTACGAGCAGTACTTC.